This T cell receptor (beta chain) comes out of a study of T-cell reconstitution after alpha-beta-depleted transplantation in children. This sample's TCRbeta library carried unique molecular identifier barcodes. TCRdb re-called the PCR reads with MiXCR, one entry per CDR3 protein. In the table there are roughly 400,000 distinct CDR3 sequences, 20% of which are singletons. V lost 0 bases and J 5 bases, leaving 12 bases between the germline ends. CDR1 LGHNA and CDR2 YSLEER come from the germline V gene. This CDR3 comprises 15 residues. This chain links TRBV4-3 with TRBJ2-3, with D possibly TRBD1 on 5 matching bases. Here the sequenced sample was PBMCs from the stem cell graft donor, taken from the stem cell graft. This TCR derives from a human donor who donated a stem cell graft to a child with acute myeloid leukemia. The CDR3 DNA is TGCGCCAGCAGCCAAGATGGGGCGGCCGGAGATACGCAGTATTTT. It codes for CASSQDGAAGDTQYF.